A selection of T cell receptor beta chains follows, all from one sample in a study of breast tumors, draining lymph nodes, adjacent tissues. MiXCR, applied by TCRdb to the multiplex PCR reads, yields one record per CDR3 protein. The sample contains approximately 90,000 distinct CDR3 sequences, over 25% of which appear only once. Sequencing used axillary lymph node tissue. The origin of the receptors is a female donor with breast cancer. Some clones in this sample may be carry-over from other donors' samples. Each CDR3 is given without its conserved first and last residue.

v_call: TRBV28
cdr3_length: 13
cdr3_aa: ASSLGLDGLYEQY

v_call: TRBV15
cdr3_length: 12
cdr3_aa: ATSRDEGSGKLF

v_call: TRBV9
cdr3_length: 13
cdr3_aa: ASSSTSDSYNEQF

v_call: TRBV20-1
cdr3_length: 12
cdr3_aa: SALTGTEYNEQY

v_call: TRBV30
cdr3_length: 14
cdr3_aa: AWNGKASGQGKTQY

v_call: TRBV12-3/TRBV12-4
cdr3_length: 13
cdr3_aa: ASSSGRAVTDTQY

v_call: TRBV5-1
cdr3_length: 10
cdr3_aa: ASSLDRRLLS

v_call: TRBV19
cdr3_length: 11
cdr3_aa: ASGRDSYNEQF

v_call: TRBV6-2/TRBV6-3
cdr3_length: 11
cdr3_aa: ASRGVSYNEQF

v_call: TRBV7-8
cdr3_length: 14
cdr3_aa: ASSFLRTSAKETQY

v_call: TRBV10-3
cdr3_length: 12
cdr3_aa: AISELGLNSPLH

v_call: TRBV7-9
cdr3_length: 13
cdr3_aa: ASSFSGLAGGTQY

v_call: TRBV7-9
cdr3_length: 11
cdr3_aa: ASSLLADNEQF

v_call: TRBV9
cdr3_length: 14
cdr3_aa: ASSVGAGLSGNTIY

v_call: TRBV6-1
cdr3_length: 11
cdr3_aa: ASSETSHNEQF

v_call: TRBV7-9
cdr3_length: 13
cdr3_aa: ASSLTRPNTGELF

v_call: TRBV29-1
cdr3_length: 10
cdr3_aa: SSGQDYNEQF

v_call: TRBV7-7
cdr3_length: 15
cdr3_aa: ASSLAGGRVITGELF

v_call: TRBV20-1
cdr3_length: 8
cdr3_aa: KGRGRPQH

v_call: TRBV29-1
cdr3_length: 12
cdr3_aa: SVSTGTGGQPQH

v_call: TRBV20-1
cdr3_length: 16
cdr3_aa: SATSPIPGEGSTDTQY

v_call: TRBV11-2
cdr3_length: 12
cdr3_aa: ASTPGTGQEKLF

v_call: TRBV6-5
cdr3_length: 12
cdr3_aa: ASSYRGSNYGYT

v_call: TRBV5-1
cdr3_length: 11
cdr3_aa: ASSPGTDTEAF

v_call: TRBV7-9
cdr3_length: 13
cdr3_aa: ASSLPQGAKGEQY

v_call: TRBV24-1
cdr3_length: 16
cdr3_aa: ATSDPRPGLAGIYEQY

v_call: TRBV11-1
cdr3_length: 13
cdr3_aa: ASVTDRQNTGELF

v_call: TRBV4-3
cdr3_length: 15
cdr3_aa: ASSQDSVSVGTETQY

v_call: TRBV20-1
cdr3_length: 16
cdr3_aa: SAATTRPITTATGELF

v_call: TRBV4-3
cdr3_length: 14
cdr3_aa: ASSQEFVDRENTIY

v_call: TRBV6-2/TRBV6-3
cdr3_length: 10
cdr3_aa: ASNSWGYGYT

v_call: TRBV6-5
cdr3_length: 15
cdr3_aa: ASSPDIRYSGANVLT

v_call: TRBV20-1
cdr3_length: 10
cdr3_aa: SAIPGDYEQY

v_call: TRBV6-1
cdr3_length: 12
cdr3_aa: ASSEPGGSYEQY

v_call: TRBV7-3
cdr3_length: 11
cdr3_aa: ASSLQDRSEQF

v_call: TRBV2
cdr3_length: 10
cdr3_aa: ASSGKGYEQF

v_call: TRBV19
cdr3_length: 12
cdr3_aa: ASSIANRGMNEH

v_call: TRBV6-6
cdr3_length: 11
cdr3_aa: ASRVGRGDEQF

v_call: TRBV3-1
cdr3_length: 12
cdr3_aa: ASSPSGSRHEQF

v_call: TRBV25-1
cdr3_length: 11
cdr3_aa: ASSLEWGGGYT

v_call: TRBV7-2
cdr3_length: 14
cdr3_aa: ASSLAPGTGNYEQY

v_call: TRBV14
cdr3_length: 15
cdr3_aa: ASSRKSGTGYSYEQY

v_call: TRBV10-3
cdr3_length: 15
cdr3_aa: ASSSPSGRGAKNIQY

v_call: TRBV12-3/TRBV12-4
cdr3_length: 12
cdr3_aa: ASSPDRDLVEQY

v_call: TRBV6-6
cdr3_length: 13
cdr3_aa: ASSYGGDRDNEQF

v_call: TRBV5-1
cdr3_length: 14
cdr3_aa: ASSVHRDGTQYGYT

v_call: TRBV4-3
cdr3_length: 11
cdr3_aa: ASSQDRWGEQF

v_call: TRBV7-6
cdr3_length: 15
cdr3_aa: ASSLVSLFERPREQF

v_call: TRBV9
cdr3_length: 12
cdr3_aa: ASSTGLMNTEAF

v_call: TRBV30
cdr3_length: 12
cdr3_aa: ACKREQLYNEQF

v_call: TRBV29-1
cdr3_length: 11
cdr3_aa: SVRLAGVYEQY

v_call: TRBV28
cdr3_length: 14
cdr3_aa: ASAYVGRTGTDTQY

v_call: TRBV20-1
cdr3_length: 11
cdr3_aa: SVKSGTTDTQY

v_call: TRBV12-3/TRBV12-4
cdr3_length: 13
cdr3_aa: ASSPVGRGADTQY

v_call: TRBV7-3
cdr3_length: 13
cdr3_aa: ASGPGLAGGQTQY

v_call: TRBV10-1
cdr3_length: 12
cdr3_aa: ASSGTSGSDEQF

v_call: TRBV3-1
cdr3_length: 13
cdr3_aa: ASRGRGQGQDEQY

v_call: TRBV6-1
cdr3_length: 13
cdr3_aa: ASRKISDLNYGYT

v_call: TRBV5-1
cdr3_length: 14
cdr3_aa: ASSDLRGQGNTEAF